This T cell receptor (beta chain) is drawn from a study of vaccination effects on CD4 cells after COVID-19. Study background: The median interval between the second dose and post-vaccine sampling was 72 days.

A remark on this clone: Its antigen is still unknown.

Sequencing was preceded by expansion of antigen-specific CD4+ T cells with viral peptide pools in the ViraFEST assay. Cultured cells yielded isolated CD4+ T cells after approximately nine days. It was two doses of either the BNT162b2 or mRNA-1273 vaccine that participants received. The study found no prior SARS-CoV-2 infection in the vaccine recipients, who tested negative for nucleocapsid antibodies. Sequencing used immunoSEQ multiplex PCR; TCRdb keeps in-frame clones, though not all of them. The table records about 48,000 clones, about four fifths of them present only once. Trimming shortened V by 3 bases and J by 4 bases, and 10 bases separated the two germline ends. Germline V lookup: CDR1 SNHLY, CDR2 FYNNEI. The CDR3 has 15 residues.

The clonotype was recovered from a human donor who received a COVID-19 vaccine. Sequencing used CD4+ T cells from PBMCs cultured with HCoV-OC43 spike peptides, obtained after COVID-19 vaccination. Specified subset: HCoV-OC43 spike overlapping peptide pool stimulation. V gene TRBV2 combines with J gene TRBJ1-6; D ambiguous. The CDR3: CASSEFGSYNSPLHF. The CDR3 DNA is TGTGCCAGCAGTGAGTTTGGCAGTTATAATTCACCCCTCCACTTT.